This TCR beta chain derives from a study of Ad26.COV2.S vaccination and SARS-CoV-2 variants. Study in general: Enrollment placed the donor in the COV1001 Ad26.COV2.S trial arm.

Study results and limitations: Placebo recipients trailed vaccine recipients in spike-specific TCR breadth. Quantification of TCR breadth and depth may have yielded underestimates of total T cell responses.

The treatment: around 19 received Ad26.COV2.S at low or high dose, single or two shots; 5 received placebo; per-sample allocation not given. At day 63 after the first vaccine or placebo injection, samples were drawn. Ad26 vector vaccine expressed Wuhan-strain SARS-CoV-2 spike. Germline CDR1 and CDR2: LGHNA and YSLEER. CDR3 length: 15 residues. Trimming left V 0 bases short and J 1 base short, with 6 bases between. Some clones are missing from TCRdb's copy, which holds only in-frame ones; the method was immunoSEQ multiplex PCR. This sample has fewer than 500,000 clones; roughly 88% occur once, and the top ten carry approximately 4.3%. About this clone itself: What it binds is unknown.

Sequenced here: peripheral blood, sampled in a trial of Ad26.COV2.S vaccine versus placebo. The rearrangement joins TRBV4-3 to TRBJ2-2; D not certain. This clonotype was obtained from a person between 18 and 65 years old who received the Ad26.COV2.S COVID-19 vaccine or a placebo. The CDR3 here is CASSQDARNTGELFF. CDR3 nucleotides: TGCGCCAGCAGCCAAGATGCGCGGAACACCGGGGAGCTGTTTTTT.